This T cell receptor beta chain was obtained from a study of T-cell memory formation after mild COVID-19. CDR1 and CDR2 from the germline V gene are SGHVS and FNYEAQ. V was cut by 1 base and J by 8 bases, with 17 bases left in between. This CDR3 contains 15 residues. TCRdb ran MiXCR on the 5' RACE reads and lists one entry per CDR3 protein. The sample lists tens of thousands of distinct CDR3 sequences; around a quarter were seen once. This clonotype was observed a handful of times. V gene TRBV7-6 combines with J gene TRBJ1-2; D is perhaps TRBD1 (6 bases). The TCR sequence derives from a man aged 18-30 years who had mild COVID-19 (a few samples of this study predate the infection). Cell type and time point are not known. The sample taken for sequencing was PBMCs or a T cell subset sorted from them (not recorded which). The CDR3 here is CASSLEAGAAAGYTF. CDR3 nucleotide sequence: TGTGCCAGCAGCTTAGAGGCGGGGGCAGCGGCCGGCTACACCTTC.